This T cell receptor beta chain was documented in a study of a mutant IDH1 vaccine in newly diagnosed glioma. Study-level information: Earlier treatment was radiotherapy, temozolomide, or both, with most getting both.

Time point in this sample: baseline, week 1 (first vaccination visit). As to treatment: pre-vaccination baseline after standard-of-care therapy. The germline V gene encodes CDR1 SGHDN and CDR2 FVKESK. V dropped 2 bases and J dropped 3; count of bases not matched to a gene: 20. This CDR3 region has 20 residues. The data were produced by immunoSEQ multiplex PCR, yet TCRdb's version contains in-frame clones alone and is incomplete. The sample contains some 59,000 clones, roughly 80% of which appear only once. This sequence was found in a man aged 18 to 29 with glioma. The chain recombines TRBV14 with TRBJ1-1; 8 positions match TRBD1. Sequences were derived from PBMCs, sampled from a glioma patient treated with radiotherapy, temozolomide or both. For the CDR3, the DNA is TGTGCCAGCAGCCAAATCGCCGCGCCCAAAAGACAGGGGCCAGACACTGAAGCTTTCTTT. Amino acids: CASSQIAAPKRQGPDTEAFF. The full variable domain, completed using reference TRBV14 and TRBJ1-1, is EAGVTQFPSHSVIEKGQTVTLRCDPISGHDNLYWYRRVMGKEIKFLLHFVKESKQDESGMPNNRFLAERTGGTYSTLKVQPAELEDSGVYFCASSQIAAPKRQGPDTEAFFGQGTRLTVV.